This note documents a single TCR beta chain sequence. This clonotype was recorded many times. Its antigen remains undetermined. No base quality information exists; no much larger clone differs at one position. The record originates from a study of human T cells and chemical hapten exposure (dated by TCRdb to the early 2020s). Some background on the complete study: For sensitization, 2% DPC in acetone was applied to a roughly 2 cm by roughly 2 cm area of upper inner arm skin. Throughout the roughly 25-week study period, patients were also given weekly therapeutic DPC doses on the scalp. Patch tests used Finn chambers with 0.01% DPC on the upper back, scored after 6 days by International Contact Dermatitis Research Group standards. The mostly female patient cohort included alopecia areata with under or over 50% scalp involvement, alopecia totalis and alopecia universalis. Libraries were pooled for sequencing, and variation in per-sample TCR yields was attributed mainly to small differences in library volumes within the pool. This study followed changes in the peripheral blood TCR repertoire in vivo during primary and secondary sensitization of alopecia patients to the hapten diphenylcyclopropenone (DPC). Blood samples were taken from patients before sensitization (week 0) and at 2, 6 and about 24 weeks after DPC sensitization. Twenty-nine alopecia patients provided blood for TCR sequencing at one to four time points (pre-sensitization, 2, 6 and 24 weeks). Here is what the overall study found, with its caveats: No change with DPC sensitization was found in the number of TCRs above 1 in 1000 frequency, and no evidence of global repertoire structure alterations was found. Alopecia, a presumed autoimmune disease, was present in all patients, so the immune response of the patients might differ from that of healthy individuals. After repeated subsampling, changes were observed in the strength of the expansion versus patch-test correlation and in the threshold at which the correlation became significant. The number of PT1 expanded TCRs positively correlated with patch test score, significant at thresholds 8, 16 and 32 but not 4. Compared with pre-sensitization or healthy control sets, expanded TCRs formed significantly more large CDR3 similarity clusters, which is consistent with antigen-driven responses.

Spanning cysteine to phenylalanine, the CDR3 consists of 17 amino acids. CDR3 DNA only is kept here, 51 bases in frame from base 1. For this chain, trimming is 5 bases at the V end and 4 bases at the J end, and the number of junction bases without a gene match is 14. According to the study, the label for this sample's time point signals: patch test 1, 2 weeks after DPC sensitization. Per the publication, the treatment or condition label means: therapeutic diphenylcyclopropenone sensitization with weekly scalp DPC. At each patch-test visit, blood was drawn before the patch test was applied. Eligible patients were aged 18 to 70, diagnosed with alopecia, deemed suitable for DPC therapy, and excluded if pregnant. Total RNA was extracted from unfractionated whole blood collected in Tempus Blood RNA tubes. Libraries were built with RACE. Sequencing used a NextSeq 500. During library preparation, unique molecular identifiers were attached to individual cDNA molecules so that TCRs could be counted in a quantitative, reproducible way. Each blood RNA sample was used to sequence both TCR alpha and TCR beta chains. The study's own analysis went as follows. The median number of TCRs per sample was approximately 93,000, ranging from 23,224 to 690,600. V, J and CDR3 annotation of the TCR reads was carried out using the Decombinator software suite. For the PS versus PT1 abundance plots, all samples were subsampled to the same number of TCRs (28,000). TCRs were defined as expanded if absent before sensitization and observed at least eight times at the 2-week time point. TCRdb trimmed the raw reads at Q25, called clones with MiXCR and kept productive beta chains. Each entry merges the rows of one CDR3 protein and shows their most common DNA and genes. These V and J calls are TCRdb output, not the study's own analysis. Counted in this sample were around 71,000 distinct CDR3 sequences; 9.8% of them appeared once. The ten largest clones take up 3% to 4% of the sample.

The material was whole blood, obtained in connection with sensitization to the hapten diphenylcyclopropenone (DPC). The chain joins TRBV12-3 or TRBV12-4 to TRBJ2-5, with 9 junctional bases fitting TRBD1. The origin of this receptor is a woman aged 40 to 50 with alopecia areata. Some clones in this sample may be carry-over from other donors' samples. In nucleotide form, the sequence is TGTGCCAGCAGTCTACCGACCCACAGGGGGCGCGGAGAGACCCAGTACTTC. Its translation is CASSLPTHRGRGETQYF.